This passage covers 5 T cell receptor beta chains from one sample sequenced in a study of glioma-infiltrating T cells after dendritic cell vaccination. Profiled with immunoSEQ multiplex PCR; TCRdb holds only in-frame clones, not every one. The repertoire includes 20,000 to 25,000 clones, less than 85% of them detected once, and about 37% sits in the top ten. The material sequenced was blood, taken before dendritic cell vaccination. The receptor set was obtained from a human donor with glioblastoma.

The rearrangement joins TRBV7-3 to TRBJ2-2; 7 nucleotides align to TRBD1. The CDR3 sequence is 15 residues long. Germline V gives CDR1 SGHTA, CDR2 FQGTGA. Trimming took 5 bases from V and 6 from J; bases not matched to a gene: 9. CDR3 nucleotide sequence: TGTGCCAGCAGCCCTTCAGGGGGTCGGTCCGGGGAGCTGTTTTTT. It translates to CASSPSGGRSGELFF.

The chain combines TRBV9 with TRBJ1-2; D is undetermined. Trimming left V 0 bases short and J 1 base short, with 13 bases between. This CDR3 has 16 amino acids. CDR1 is SGDLS, CDR2 YYNGEE, per germline. In DNA, the CDR3 is TGTGCCAGCAGCGTAGATGACACGCGTTTTAACTATGGCTACACCTTC. It is translated as CASSVDDTRFNYGYTF.

The V gene is TRBV6-6, the J gene TRBJ1-2; D call uncertain. Germline CDR1 and CDR2: MNHNY and SVGAGI (reference sequence). The CDR3 runs to 14 residues. V was trimmed by 0 bases and J by 6 bases, leaving 11 bases between them. CDR3 coding DNA: TGTGCCAGCAGTTACTCCTTACATTTTAATGGCTACACCTTC. Translated, it gives CASSYSLHFNGYTF.

Note on this clone: At one end the junction does not follow the germline gene, possibly because of a read error. The gene calls are TRBV6-1 and TRBJ2-1; 14 bases are shared with TRBD2. CDR1 and CDR2 from the germline V gene are MNHNS and SASEGT. The CDR3 totals 15 residues. CDR3 nucleotide sequence: TGTGCCAGCAGGGAATCCGGGACTAGCGGGGGAAAGCAATTCTTC. Protein sequence: CASRESGTSGGKQFF.

This chain connects TRBV6-4 to TRBJ1-1, with D unresolved. The V gene's germline CDR1 is MRHNA and CDR2 SNTAGT. The V end lost 3 bases, the J end lost 4 bases, and 9 bases lay between the germline ends. The CDR3 is made up of 13 amino acids. CDR3: CASSDVEGTEAFF. DNA of the CDR3: TGTGCCAGCAGTGATGTAGAGGGCACTGAAGCTTTCTTT.